This TCR beta chain emerged from a study of blood T cell repertoires in COVID-19. Germline lookup yields CDR1 KGHSH and CDR2 LQKENI. V shed 6 bases and J shed 1 base, with 17 bases lying between them. The CDR3 contains 16 residues. Original processing notes: Reference gene primers were amplified, and this amplification served to estimate nucleated cell counts. Profiling relied on immunoSEQ multiplex PCR, and the TCRdb table lists in-frame clones only, not all of them. For V, J and clone size, that table is used; D and trimming come from the DNA. The top ten hold 10% to 12% of the sample, which has approximately 130,000 clones, around three quarters seen once. This clone was detected once.

The sequenced material came from peripheral blood. V is TRBV18 and J is TRBJ2-3, with a tentative D call TRBD2 (7 bases). The origin of this receptor is a human donor in a cohort sampled during active COVID-19. CDR3 sequence: CASSRTGGGGTDTQYF. The CDR3 nucleotides are TGTGCCAGCTCGCGAACAGGAGGGGGGGGCACAGATACGCAGTATTTT.